The source of this T cell receptor beta chain is a study of cytomegalovirus exposure and HLA in healthy donors. Study conclusions and caveats: One later analysis, an examination of the 120 validation repertoires, found that first-cohort TCR clusters tended to co-occur in them.

The CDR3 is 15 amino acids. Unmatched junction bases numbered 10, after V lost 5 bases and J lost 9 bases. Per the germline V gene, CDR1 is MDHEN and CDR2 is SYDVKM. Remarks on this clone: Antigen unknown.

Assay: immunoSEQ multiplex PCR; the TCRdb copy retains only in-frame clones and omits some. The sample records some 120,000 clones, roughly 90% being singletons. The TCR sequence derives from a woman younger than 30 in good health and CMV-seronegative. This sequence joins TRBV28 and TRBJ2-1; TRBD2 agrees at 10 bases. Sequenced: PBMCs. The DNA for the CDR3 is TGTGCCAGCAGTGAGCGGGAGGGAACTCTTGGTGAGCAGTTCTTC. It is translated as CASSEREGTLGEQFF.